Listed here are 15 T cell receptor beta chains from one sample, sequenced in a study of blood T cell repertoires in COVID-19. TCRdb keeps only in-frame clones here, not all; method: immunoSEQ multiplex PCR. The sample includes 160,000 or so clones, about four fifths of them seen just once. Sequencing input: peripheral blood. The receptors were sampled from a man in his 70s with active or convalescent COVID-19.

The genes are TRBV6-6 and TRBJ1-1; maybe TRBD1 (5 bases). Germline V lookup: CDR1 MNHNY, CDR2 SVGAGI (reference sequence). CDR3 size: 15 residues. Trimming shortened V by 5 bases and J by 7 bases, and 20 bases separated the two germline ends. CDR3 in amino acids: CASSTTLGGAGEAFF. As DNA, the CDR3 is TGTGCCAGCAGTACTACCCTGGGAGGGGCAGGTGAAGCTTTCTTT.

This chain connects TRBV2 to TRBJ1-2; D is undetermined. The V gene's germline CDR1 is SNHLY and CDR2 FYNNEI. The CDR3 runs 12 residues. Trimming removed 7 bases at V and 5 bases at J, with 11 bases between. In nucleotides, the CDR3 is TGTGCCAGCAAGAGGGAAGGTTATGGCTACACCTTC. Its translation is CASKREGYGYTF.

This clone showed up just once. This sequence joins TRBV5-4 and TRBJ1-2; D call uncertain. The V gene's germline CDR1 is SGHNT and CDR2 YYREEE (reference sequence). Trimming shortened V by 4 bases and J by 7 bases, and 23 bases separated the two germline ends. The CDR3 contains 16 residues. The CDR3: CASSISRGEGERGYTF. Here the CDR3 DNA reads TGTGCCAGCAGCATAAGTCGAGGAGAGGGTGAGCGTGGCTACACCTTC. The complete variable domain, with remaining parts taken from reference TRBV5-4 and TRBJ1-2, reads ETGVTQSPTHLIKTRGQQVTLRCSSQSGHNTVSWYQQALGQGPQFIFQYYREEENGRGNFPPRFSGLQFPNYSSELNVNALELDDSALYLCASSISRGEGERGYTFGSGTRLTVV.

The rearrangement joins TRBV27 to TRBJ1-1, with D unclear. Per the germline V gene, CDR1 is MNHEY and CDR2 is SMNVEV (reference sequence). Between the trimmed V and J ends, which lost 3 bases and 1 base, there was a span of 6 bases. This CDR3 has 13 residues. Here the CDR3 reads CASSFPGNTEAFF. CDR3 bases: TGTGCCAGCAGTTTCCCGGGGAACACTGAAGCTTTCTTT.

The V call is TRBV5-1, the J call TRBJ1-4; no firm D call. Germline V CDR1 and CDR2: SGHRS, YFSETQ. V shed 0 bases and J shed 6 bases, with 9 bases lying between them. This CDR3 contains 14 residues. CDR3 amino acids: CASSLDRPYEKLFF. CDR3 sequence (DNA): TGCGCCAGCAGCTTGGACAGACCCTATGAAAAACTGTTTTTT.

The CDR3 bases are TGTGCCAGCAGCCAAAACTATATCACCTCCCAGCAGTTCTTC. It is translated as CASSQNYITSQQFF. The J gene is TRBJ2-1, the V gene TRBV4-2, with D unresolved. Looked up from germline, CDR1 is LGHNA and CDR2 is YNFKEQ. V lost 2 bases, J lost 11 bases, and 16 bases lay in between. This CDR3 comprises 14 residues.

The chain combines TRBV10-3 with TRBJ1-6, with 8 bases aligning to TRBD1. CDR1 ENHRY and CDR2 SYGVKD come from the germline V gene. V lost 10 bases and J lost 7; bases outside the gene matches: 6. CDR3 size: 13 residues. The CDR3 DNA follows: TGTGCCACCGCGGACAGGGCGAATTCACCCCTCCACTTT. Residues: CATADRANSPLHF.

This chain connects TRBV18 to TRBJ2-2, with TRBD2 as a possible D gene (5 bases). Germline CDR1 and CDR2: KGHSH and LQKENI. There are 16 residues in the CDR3. V lost 1 base and J 3 bases, leaving 12 bases between the germline ends. CDR3 sequence (DNA): TGTGCCAGCTCACCACGATCGGGGAGCGACACCGGGGAGCTGTTTTTT. Protein: CASSPRSGSDTGELFF.

The V and J genes are TRBV5-4 and TRBJ2-5; 7 bases are shared with TRBD2. V was pared by 4 bases and J by 3 bases, with 9 bases of the junction left unmatched. The CDR3 length is 15 residues. Per germline, CDR1 SGHNT and CDR2 YYREEE (reference sequence). The CDR3 reads CASSETSRIEETQYF. The CDR3 DNA follows: TGTGCCAGCAGCGAGACTAGCCGAATTGAAGAGACCCAGTACTTC.

The chain carries TRBV9 and TRBJ2-2; unclear D gene. Trimming cost V 2 bases and J 2 bases, with 7 bases left between them. Looked up from germline, CDR1 is SGDLS and CDR2 is YYNGEE. This CDR3 spans 14 amino acids. CDR3 coding DNA: TGTGCCAGCAGCGTCCAGACAAACACCGGGGAGCTGTTTTTT. Its protein product is CASSVQTNTGELFF.

The chain is built from TRBV7-9 and TRBJ2-3; a possible D gene is TRBD2 (6 bases). Germline assignment: CDR1 SEHNR and CDR2 FQNEAQ (reference sequence). The CDR3 contains 12 residues. Trimming took off 4 bases at V and 5 bases at J, with 7 bases between the two ends. The CDR3 DNA is TGTGCCAGCAGCTCCGGGGGAGATACGCAGTATTTT. Amino acids: CASSSGGDTQYF.

The gene calls are TRBV7-2 and TRBJ1-6; D uncertain. Germline V lookup: CDR1 SGHTA, CDR2 FQGNSA. V was pared by 4 bases and J by 8 bases, with 15 bases between. This CDR3 spans 15 amino acids. The CDR3 loop is CASSSTAPGYSPLHF. The CDR3 DNA is TGTGCCAGCAGCTCAACCGCCCCCGGTTATTCACCCCTCCACTTT.

The rearrangement links TRBV7-9 to TRBJ2-1, with D maybe TRBD2 (5 bases). There are 11 residues in the CDR3. Trimming took 4 bases from V and 9 from J, leaving 7 bases between them. Per germline, CDR1 SEHNR and CDR2 FQNEAQ (reference sequence). The CDR3 here is CASSSGGEQFF. The CDR3 DNA follows: TGTGCCAGCAGCTCCGGAGGTGAGCAGTTCTTC. Using reference TRBV7-9 and TRBJ2-1 for the parts outside the CDR3, the full variable domain is DTGVSQNPRHKITKRGQNVTFRCDPISEHNRLYWYRQTLGQGPEFLTYFQNEAQLEKSRLLSDRFSAERPKGSFSTLEIQRTEQGDSAMYLCASSSGGEQFFGPGTRLTVL.

V usage is TRBV5-1 and J usage is TRBJ1-2, with TRBD1 identical over 9 bases. Germline V CDR1 and CDR2: SGHRS, YFSETQ. V shed 0 bases and J 8 bases; nucleotides not matched to a gene: 5. The CDR3 sequence is 14 residues long. CDR3 nucleotides: TGCGCCAGCAGCTTGGACAGGGGGCTGGAGGGCTACACCTTC. It translates to CASSLDRGLEGYTF.

V and J are TRBV12-5 and TRBJ2-3, with D possibly TRBD2 on 6 matching bases. The ends were cut back, 1 base at V and 8 bases at J, with 16 bases in the middle. Germline V gives CDR1 LGHNT, CDR2 FRNRAP. This CDR3 is built from 15 residues. The DNA for the CDR3 is TGTGCTAGTGGTTTGGGGGTAGCGGCATACGGTACGCAGTATTTT. The encoded protein is CASGLGVAAYGTQYF.